This T cell receptor (beta chain) was found in a study of T cells in women clearing cervical HPV infection. At the level of the study: Blood came at first lesion visit for cases, post-clearance for controls. Only a few women had HLA typing results available.

The V gene end was trimmed by 2 bases and the J gene end by 8 bases; junction bases not matched to a gene: 1. CDR1 is SGHTA and CDR2 is FQGTGA in the germline V gene. This CDR3 is built from 14 residues. TCRdb's table, derived via immunoSEQ multiplex PCR, lists solely in-frame clones and lacks some. Here the sample table reports 35,000 to 50,000 clones. Broader study findings: Effector/memory and HPV-specific T cells were not isolated, and association timing is unknown. Cases carried less TRBV6-7 than controls: about 0.1% versus 0.15%.

As regards this clone: Its antigen is unidentified. The read is 3 residues too short to cover the CDR3 end, so that end is filled in from the germline J gene.

Sequenced material: blood buffy coat. This rearrangement joins TRBV7-3 to TRBJ2-1, with 12 positions matching TRBD2. This sequence originates from a woman between 18 and 75 years old with a cervical HPV16 infection that either progressed to CIN3+ or cleared (not recorded which). CDR3 sequence: CASSLGLAGYEQFF. The CDR3 bases that were read are TGTGCCAGCAGCTTAGGACTAGCGGGATATGAG.